The present TCR beta chain was sequenced within a study of blood T cell repertoires in COVID-19. The CDR3 totals 14 residues. Trimming took off 2 bases at V and 4 bases at J, with 9 bases between the two ends. The germline V gene encodes CDR1 ENHRY and CDR2 SYGVKD. This table comes from immunoSEQ multiplex PCR, and its TCRdb copy is limited to in-frame clones, with some not included. The sample shows hundreds of thousands of clones, 75% to 90% of them seen only once. This receptor was obtained from an older woman who had recovered from COVID-19. Sequenced material: PBMCs or T cells enriched from blood (not recorded which). The chain combines TRBV10-3 with TRBJ2-1; unclear D gene. DNA for the CDR3: TGTGCCATCAGTGAGCGGGTTTCGTACAATGAGCAGTTCTTC. Its translation: CAISERVSYNEQFF.